A single T cell receptor beta chain is shown here with its context. This specimen belongs to a study of CD8 T cells in Susac syndrome. With random hexamers, roughly 0.45 to 1 ug RNA was reverse transcribed. TCRdb used MiXCR to reprocess the immunoSEQ multiplex PCR reads, holding one entry per CDR3 protein. The data show a few hundred thousand distinct CDR3 sequences, with around 93% seen just once and 0.07% to 0.095% held by the top ten. V dropped 5 bases and J dropped 0 bases, with 8 bases sitting between them. There are 14 residues in the CDR3. CDR1 is SQVTM, CDR2 ANQGSEA, per germline. The receptor comes from a human donor with multiple sclerosis. The sample was CD4+ T cells from PBMCs. The V call is TRBV29-1, the J call TRBJ2-6, with a tentative D call TRBD2 (5 bases). For the CDR3, the DNA is TGCAGCGTTCTACTAGGCTCTGGGGCCAACGTCCTGACTTTC. Its translation: CSVLLGSGANVLTF.